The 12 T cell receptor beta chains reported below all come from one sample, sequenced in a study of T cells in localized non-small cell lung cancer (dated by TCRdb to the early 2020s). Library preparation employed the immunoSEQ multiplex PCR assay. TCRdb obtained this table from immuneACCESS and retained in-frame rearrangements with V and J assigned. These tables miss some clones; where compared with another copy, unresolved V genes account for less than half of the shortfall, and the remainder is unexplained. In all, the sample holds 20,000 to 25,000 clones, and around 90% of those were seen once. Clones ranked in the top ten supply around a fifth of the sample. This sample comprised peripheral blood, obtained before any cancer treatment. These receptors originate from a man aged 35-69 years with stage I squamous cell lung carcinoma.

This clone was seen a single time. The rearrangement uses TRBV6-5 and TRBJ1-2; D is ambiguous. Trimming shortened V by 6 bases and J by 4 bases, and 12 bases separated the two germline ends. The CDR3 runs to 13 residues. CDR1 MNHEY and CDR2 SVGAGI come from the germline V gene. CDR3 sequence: CASSSLRGYGYTF. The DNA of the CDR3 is TGTGCCAGCAGCTCCCTGCGGGGCTATGGCTACACCTTC.

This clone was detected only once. The CDR3 DNA is TGTGCCAGCAGTCGCCCCCCGGGAGCGACCCCAGATACGCAGTATTTT. It specifies CASSRPPGATPDTQYF. This sequence joins TRBV13 and TRBJ2-3; a weak D match, TRBD2 (6 bases). Germline V lookup: CDR1 PRHDT, CDR2 FYEKMQ (reference sequence). The CDR3 is made up of 16 amino acids. V was trimmed by 6 bases and J by 4 bases, leaving 20 bases between them. Using reference TRBV13 and TRBJ2-3 for the parts outside the CDR3, the full variable domain is AAGVIQSPRHLIKEKRETATLKCYPIPRHDTVYWYQQGPGQDPQFLISFYEKMQSDKGSIPDRFSAQQFSDYHSELNMSSLELGDSALYFCASSRPPGATPDTQYFGPGTRLTVL.

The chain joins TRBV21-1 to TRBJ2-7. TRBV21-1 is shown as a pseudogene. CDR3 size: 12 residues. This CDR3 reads CASSKEGHEQYF. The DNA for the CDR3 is TGTGCCAGCAGCAAAGAGGGCCACGAGCAGTACTTC.

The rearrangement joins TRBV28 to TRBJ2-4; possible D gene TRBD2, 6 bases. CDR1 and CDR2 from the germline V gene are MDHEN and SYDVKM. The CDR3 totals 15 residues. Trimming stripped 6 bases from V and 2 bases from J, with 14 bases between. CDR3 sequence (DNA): TGTGCCAGCAGATTAGCACGGGGGTCCAAAAACATTCAGTACTTC. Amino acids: CASRLARGSKNIQYF.

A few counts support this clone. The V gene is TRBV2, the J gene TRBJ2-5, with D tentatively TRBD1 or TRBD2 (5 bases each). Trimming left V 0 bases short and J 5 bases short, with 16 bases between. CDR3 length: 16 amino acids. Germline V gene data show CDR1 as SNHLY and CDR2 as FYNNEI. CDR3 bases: TGTGCCAGCAGTGAAGCGCCCGGGACGTGGGGGGAGACCCAGTACTTC. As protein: CASSEAPGTWGETQYF.

Here the CDR3 DNA reads TGCGCCAGCAGCCAAGGTCAGGGCTACTATGGCTACACCTTC. As protein: CASSQGQGYYGYTF. The chain recombines TRBV4-1 with TRBJ1-2; D might be TRBD1 (5 bases). Germline V lookup: CDR1 MGHRA, CDR2 YSYEKL. The CDR3 sequence is 14 residues long. V lost 1 base and J lost 3, with 9 bases in between.

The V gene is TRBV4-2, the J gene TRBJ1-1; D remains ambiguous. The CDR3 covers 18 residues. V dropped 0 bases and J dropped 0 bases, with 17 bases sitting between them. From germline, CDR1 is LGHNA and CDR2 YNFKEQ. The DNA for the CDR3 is TGTGCCAGCAGCCAAGATTCGCAAGGGAGGGCCATGAACACTGAAGCTTTCTTT. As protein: CASSQDSQGRAMNTEAFF.

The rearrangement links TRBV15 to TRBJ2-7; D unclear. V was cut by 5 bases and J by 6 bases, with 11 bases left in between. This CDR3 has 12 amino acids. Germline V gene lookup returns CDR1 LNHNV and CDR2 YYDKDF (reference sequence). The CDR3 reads CATSPLWGEQYF. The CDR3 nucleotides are TGTGCCACCAGCCCCCTTTGGGGCGAGCAGTACTTC.

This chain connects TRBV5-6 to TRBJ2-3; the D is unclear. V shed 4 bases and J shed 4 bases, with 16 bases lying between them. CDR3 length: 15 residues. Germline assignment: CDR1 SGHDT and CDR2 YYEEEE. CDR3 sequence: CASSPAVGSADTQYF. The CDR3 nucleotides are TGTGCCAGCAGCCCGGCGGTCGGGTCGGCAGATACGCAGTATTTT.

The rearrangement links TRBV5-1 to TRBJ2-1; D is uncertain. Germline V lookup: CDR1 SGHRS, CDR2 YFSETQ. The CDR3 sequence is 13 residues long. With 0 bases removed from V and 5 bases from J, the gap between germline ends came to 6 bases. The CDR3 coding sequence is TGCGCCAGCAGCTTGGACGGAAACAATGAGCAGTTCTTC. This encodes CASSLDGNNEQFF.

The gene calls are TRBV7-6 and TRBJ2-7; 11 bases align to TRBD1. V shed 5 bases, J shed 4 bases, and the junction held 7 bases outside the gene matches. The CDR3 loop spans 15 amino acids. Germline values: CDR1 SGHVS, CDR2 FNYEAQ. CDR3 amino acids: CASSKSGTGGYEQYF. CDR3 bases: TGTGCCAGCAGCAAATCCGGGACAGGGGGATACGAGCAGTACTTC.

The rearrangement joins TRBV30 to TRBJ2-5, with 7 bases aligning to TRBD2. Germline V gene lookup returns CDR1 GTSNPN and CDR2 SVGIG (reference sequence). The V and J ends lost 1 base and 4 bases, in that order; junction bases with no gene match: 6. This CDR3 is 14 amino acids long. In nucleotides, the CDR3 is TGTGCCTGGAGTGGGTTTTCGGGGGGAGAGACCCAGTACTTC. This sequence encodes CAWSGFSGGETQYF.